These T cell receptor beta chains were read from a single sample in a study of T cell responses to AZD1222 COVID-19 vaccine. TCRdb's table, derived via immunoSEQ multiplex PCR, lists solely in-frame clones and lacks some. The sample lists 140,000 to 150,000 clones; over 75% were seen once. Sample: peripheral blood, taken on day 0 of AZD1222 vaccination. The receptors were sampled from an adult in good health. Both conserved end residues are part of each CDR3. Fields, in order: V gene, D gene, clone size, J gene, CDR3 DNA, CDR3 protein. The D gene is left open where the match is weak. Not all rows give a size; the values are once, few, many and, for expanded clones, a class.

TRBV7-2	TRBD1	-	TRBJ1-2	TGTGCCAGCAGCCCTGACAGGGCAGGCTACACCTTC	CASSPDRAGYTF
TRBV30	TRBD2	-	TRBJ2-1	TGTGCCTGGAGTGTGAGCGGGAGTTTGGGTGAGCAGTTCTTC	CAWSVSGSLGEQFF
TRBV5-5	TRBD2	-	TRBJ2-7	TGTGCCAGCAGATCGACTCGCGGGGGGGCCTACGAGCAGTACTTC	CASRSTRGGAYEQYF
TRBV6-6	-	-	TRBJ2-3	TGTGCCAGCAAAGGTACTTCTAGCACAGATACGCAGTATTTT	CASKGTSSTDTQYF
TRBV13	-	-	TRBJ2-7	TGTGCCAGCGGGGCCTACGAGCAGTACTTC	CASGAYEQYF
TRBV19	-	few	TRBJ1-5	TGTGCCAGTAGTAGCAACAATCAGCCCCAGCATTTT	CASSSNNQPQHF
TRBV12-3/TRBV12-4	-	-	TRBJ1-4	TGTGCCAGCAGTTTGCGAGTAAATGAAAAACTGTTTTTT	CASSLRVNEKLFF
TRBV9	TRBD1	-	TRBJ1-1	TGTGCCAGCAGCACTTCGGGACAGGGGAACACTGAAGCTTTCTTT	CASSTSGQGNTEAFF
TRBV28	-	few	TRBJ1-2	TGTGCCAGCAGTTATTTGCCGGTAAACAACTATGGCTACACCTTC	CASSYLPVNNYGYTF
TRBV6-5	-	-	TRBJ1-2	TGTGCCAGCAGGCAAGGGCCCGATTTTAACTATGGCTACACCTTC	CASRQGPDFNYGYTF
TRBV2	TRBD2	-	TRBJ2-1	TGTGCCAGCACGCCGGGAGGGTTAAGTGAGCAGTTCTTC	CASTPGGLSEQFF
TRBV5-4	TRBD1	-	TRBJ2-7	TGTGCCAGCGGTAAAGGACAGGCGTTAGGGGAGCAGTACTTC	CASGKGQALGEQYF
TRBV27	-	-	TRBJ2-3	TGTGCCAGCAGTTTATGGGGGGCAGATCGGGATACGCAGTATTTT	CASSLWGADRDTQYF
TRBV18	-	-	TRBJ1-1	TGTGCCAGCTCACCCGTTAATCCGGGACATACAAACACTGAAGCTTTCTTT	CASSPVNPGHTNTEAFF
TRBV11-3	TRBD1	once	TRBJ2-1	TGTGCCAGCAGCTCAAACCGGGACAGGGTCAATGAGCAGTTCTTC	CASSSNRDRVNEQFF
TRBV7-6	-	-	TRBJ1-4	TGTGCCAGCAGCCCTGTGGGGGGAAGCGGCGAAAAACTGTTTTTT	CASSPVGGSGEKLFF
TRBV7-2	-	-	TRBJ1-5	TGTGCCAGCAGCTTAAGGGAGGGTCAGCCCCAGCATTTT	CASSLREGQPQHF
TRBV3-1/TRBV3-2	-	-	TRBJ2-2	TGTGCCAGCAGGCCCCGAGGCGGACCCCTGAGGACCGGGGAGCTGTTTTTT	CASRPRGGPLRTGELFF
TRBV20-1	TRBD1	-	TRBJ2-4	TGCAGTGCTATTGACAGGGAATTAGCCAAAAACATTCAGTACTTC	CSAIDRELAKNIQYF
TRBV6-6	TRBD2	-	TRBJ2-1	TGTGCCAGCAGTCGACCCTTGACTAGCGGCAACGCCAATGAGCAGTTCTTC	CASSRPLTSGNANEQFF
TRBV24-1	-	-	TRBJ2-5	TGTGCCACCAGTGATCCTGGGCGCCCCCAAGAGACCCAGTACTTC	CATSDPGRPQETQYF
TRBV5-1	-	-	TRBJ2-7	TGCGCCAGCAGCTTGTCGGCGGTCTCCTACGAGCAGTACTTC	CASSLSAVSYEQYF
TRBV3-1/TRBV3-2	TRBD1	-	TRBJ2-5	TGTGCCAGCAGCCAAGATTTGGACAGGATGAAGACCCAGTACTTC	CASSQDLDRMKTQYF
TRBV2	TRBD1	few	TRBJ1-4	TGTGCCAGCAGAGGGACAGCAAATGAAAAACTGTTTTTT	CASRGTANEKLFF
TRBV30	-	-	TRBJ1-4	TGTGCCTGGATGGGGTTGGAAAAACTGTTTTTT	CAWMGLEKLFF
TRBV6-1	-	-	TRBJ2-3	TGTGCCAGCAGTGGGAATTGGAGGGACTTCACAGATACGCAGTATTTT	CASSGNWRDFTDTQYF
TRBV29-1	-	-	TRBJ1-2	TGCAGCGCATCTGGAGGGACTAACTATGGCTACACCTTC	CSASGGTNYGYTF